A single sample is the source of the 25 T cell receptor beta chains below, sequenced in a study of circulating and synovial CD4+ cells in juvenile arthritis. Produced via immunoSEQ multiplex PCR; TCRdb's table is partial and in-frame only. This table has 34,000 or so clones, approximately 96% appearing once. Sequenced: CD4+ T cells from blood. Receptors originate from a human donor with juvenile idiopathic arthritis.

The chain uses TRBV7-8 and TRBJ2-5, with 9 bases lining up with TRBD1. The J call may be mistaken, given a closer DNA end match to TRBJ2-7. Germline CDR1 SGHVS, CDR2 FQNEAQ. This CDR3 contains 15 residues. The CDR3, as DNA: TGTGCCAGCAGCTTAGTCGGACAGGGGATGGGCGAGCAGTACTTC. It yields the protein CASSLVGQGMGEQYF.

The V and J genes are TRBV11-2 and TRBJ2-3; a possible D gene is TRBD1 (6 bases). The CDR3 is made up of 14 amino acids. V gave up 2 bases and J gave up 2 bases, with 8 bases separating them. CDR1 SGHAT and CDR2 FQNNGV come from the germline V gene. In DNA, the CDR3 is TGTGCCAGCAGCTTACAGGGGCCCACAGATACGCAGTATTTT. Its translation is CASSLQGPTDTQYF.

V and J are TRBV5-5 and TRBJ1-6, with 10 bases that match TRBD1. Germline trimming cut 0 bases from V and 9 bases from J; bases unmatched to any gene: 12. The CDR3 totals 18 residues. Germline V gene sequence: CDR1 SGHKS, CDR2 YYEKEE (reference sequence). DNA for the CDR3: TGTGCCAGCAGCTTGGAGGGACAGGGGCGAATATGGGGTTCACCCCTCCACTTT. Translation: CASSLEGQGRIWGSPLHF.

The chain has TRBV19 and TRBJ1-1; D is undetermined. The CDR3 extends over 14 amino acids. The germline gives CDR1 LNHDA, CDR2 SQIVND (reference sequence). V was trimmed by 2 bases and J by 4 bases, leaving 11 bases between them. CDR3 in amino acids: CASSISEEGTEAFF. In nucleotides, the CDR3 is TGTGCCAGTAGTATAAGCGAGGAGGGCACTGAAGCTTTCTTT.

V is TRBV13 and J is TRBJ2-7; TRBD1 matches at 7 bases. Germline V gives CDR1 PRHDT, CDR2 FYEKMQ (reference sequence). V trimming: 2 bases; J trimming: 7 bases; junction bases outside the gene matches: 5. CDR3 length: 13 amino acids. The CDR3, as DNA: TGTGCCAGCAGCTTAAAGGCAGGGGGTGAGCAGTACTTC. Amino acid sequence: CASSLKAGGEQYF.

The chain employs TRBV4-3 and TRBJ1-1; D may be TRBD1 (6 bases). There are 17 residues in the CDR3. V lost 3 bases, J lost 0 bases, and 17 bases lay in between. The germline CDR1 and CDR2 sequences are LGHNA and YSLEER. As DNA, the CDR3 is TGCGCCAGCAGCCAGGCTCCCAGACAGGCCATGAACACTGAAGCTTTCTTT. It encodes CASSQAPRQAMNTEAFF.

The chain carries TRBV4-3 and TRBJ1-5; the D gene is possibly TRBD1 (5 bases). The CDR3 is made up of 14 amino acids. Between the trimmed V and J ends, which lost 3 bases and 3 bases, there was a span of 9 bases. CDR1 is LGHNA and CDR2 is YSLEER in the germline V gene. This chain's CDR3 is CASSQGLPNQPQHF. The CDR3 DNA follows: TGCGCCAGCAGCCAGGGACTTCCCAATCAGCCCCAGCATTTT.

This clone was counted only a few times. CDR3 coding DNA: TGTGCCACCAAGAAGGGGTTAGGCTCTGGGGCCAACGTCCTGACTTTC. Translating gives CATKKGLGSGANVLTF. The chain is built from TRBV18 and TRBJ2-6; D is perhaps TRBD1 (5 bases). The CDR3 has 16 amino acids. Per germline, CDR1 KGHSH and CDR2 LQKENI. Trimming removed 10 bases at V and 0 bases at J, with 16 bases between.

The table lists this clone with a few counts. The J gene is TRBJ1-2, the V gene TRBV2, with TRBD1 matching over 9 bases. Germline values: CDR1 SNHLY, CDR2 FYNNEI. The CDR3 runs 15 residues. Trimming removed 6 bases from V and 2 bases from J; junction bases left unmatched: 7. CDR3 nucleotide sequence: TGTGCCAGCAGAGGGGACAGGGAGGAGAACTATGGCTACACCTTC. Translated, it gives CASRGDREENYGYTF.

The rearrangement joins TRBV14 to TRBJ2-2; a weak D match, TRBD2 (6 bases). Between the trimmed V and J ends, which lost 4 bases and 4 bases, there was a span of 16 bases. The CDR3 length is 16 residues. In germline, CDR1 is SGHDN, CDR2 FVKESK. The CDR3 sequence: CASSLGSSLITGELFF. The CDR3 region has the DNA TGTGCCAGCAGCCTCGGGAGCTCACTCATCACCGGGGAGCTGTTTTTT.

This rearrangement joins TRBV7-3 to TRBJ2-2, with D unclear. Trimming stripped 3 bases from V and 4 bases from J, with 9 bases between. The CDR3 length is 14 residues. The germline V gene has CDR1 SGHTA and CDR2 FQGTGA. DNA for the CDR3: TGTGCCAGCAGCTTGGAGCGAGGCACCGGGGAGCTGTTTTTT. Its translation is CASSLERGTGELFF.

The CDR3, as DNA: TGTGCCAGCAGCTTAATACAGGGTTACCCTTACAATGAGCAGTTCTTC. Protein: CASSLIQGYPYNEQFF. The genes are TRBV11-2 and TRBJ2-1, with a weak D call TRBD1 (6 bases). Trimming took off 2 bases at V and 4 bases at J, with 15 bases between the two ends. The CDR3 has 16 amino acids. The germline gives CDR1 SGHAT, CDR2 FQNNGV.

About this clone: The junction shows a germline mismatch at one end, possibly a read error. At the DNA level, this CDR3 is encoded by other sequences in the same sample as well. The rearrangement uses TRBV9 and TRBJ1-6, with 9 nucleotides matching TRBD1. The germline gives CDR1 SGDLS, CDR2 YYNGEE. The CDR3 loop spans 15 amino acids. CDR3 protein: CASSVSDRGDSPLHF. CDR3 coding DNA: TGTGCCAGCAGCGTATCGGACAGGGGTGATTCCCCCCTCCACTTT.

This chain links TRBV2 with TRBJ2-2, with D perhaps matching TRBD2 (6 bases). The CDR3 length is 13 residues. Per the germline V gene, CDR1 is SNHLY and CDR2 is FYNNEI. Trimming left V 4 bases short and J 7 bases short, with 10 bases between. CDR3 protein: CASSAGASGELFF. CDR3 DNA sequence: TGTGCCAGCAGTGCGGGAGCCAGCGGGGAGCTGTTTTTT.

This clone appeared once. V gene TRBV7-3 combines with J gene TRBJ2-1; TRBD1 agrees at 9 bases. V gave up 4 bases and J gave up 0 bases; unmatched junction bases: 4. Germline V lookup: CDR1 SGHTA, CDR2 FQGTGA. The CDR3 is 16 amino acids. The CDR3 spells CASSSGTGSSYNEQFF. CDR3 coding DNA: TGTGCCAGCAGCTCCGGGACAGGGAGCTCCTACAATGAGCAGTTCTTC.

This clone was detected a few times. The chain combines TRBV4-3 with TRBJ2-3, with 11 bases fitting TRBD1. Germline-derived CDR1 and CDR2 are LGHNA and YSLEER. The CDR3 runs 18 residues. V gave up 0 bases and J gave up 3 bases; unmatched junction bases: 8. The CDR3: CASSQDRTGGVLTDTQYF. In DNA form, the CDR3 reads TGCGCCAGCAGCCAAGATAGGACAGGGGGCGTACTTACAGATACGCAGTATTTT.

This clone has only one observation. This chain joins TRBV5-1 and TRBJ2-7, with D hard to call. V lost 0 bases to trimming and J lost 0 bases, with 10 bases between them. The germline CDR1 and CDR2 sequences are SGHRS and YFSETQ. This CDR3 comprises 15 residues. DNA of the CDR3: TGCGCCAGCAGCTTGGCGCCGGAGAGCTCCTACGAGCAGTACTTC. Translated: CASSLAPESSYEQYF.

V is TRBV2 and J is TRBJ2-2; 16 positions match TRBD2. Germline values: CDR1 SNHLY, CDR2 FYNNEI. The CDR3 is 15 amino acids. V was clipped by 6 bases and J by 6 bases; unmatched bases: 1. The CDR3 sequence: CASSGTSGGAGELFF. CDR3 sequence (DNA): TGTGCCAGCAGCGGGACTAGCGGGGGGGCCGGGGAGCTGTTTTTT.

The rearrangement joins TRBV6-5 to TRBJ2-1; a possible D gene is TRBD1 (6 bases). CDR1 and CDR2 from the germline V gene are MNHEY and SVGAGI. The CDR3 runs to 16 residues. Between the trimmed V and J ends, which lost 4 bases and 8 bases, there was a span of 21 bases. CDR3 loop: CASSSHRALTSDEQFF. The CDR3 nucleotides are TGTGCCAGCAGTTCACACAGGGCCCTCACATCGGATGAGCAGTTCTTC.

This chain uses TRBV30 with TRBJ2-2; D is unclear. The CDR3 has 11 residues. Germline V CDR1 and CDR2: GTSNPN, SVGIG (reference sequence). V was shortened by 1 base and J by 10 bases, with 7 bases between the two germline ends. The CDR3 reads CAWSGRLELFF. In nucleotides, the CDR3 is TGTGCCTGGAGTGGGCGACTGGAGCTGTTTTTT. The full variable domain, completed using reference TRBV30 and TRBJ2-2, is SQTIHQWPATLVQPVGSPLSLECTVEGTSNPNLYWYRQAAGRGLQLLFYSVGIGQISSEVPQNLSASRPQDRQFILSSKKLLLSDSGFYLCAWSGRLELFFGEGSRLTVL.

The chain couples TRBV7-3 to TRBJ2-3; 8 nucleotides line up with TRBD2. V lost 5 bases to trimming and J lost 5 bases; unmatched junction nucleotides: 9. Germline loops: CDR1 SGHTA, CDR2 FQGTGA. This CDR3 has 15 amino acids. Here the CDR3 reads CASSTRRGAVDTQYF. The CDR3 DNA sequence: TGTGCCAGCAGCACACGGCGGGGGGCTGTAGATACGCAGTATTTT.

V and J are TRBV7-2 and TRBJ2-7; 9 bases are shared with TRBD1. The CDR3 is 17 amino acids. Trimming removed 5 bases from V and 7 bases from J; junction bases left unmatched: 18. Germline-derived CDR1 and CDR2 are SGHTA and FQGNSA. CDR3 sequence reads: CASSENSPGQGRGEQYF. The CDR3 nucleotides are TGTGCCAGCAGCGAAAACTCACCGGGACAGGGAAGAGGAGAGCAGTACTTC.

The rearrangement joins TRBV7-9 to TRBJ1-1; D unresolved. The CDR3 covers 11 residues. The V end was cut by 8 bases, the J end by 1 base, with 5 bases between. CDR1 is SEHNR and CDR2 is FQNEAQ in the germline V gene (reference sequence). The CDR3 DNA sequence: TGTGCCAGCGGGCGGAACACTGAAGCTTTCTTT. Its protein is CASGRNTEAFF.

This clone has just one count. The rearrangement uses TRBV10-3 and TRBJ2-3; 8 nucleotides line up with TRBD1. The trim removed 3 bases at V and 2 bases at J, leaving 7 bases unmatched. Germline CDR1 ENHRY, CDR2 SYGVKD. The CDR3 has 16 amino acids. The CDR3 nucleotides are TGTGCCATCAGTGATTTTGGACAGGGAGCCACAGATACGCAGTATTTT. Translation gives CAISDFGQGATDTQYF.

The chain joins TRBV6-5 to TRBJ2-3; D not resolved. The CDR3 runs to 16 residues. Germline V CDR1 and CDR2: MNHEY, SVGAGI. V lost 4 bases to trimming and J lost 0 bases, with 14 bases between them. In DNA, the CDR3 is TGTGCCAGCAGTTTCCTCCCTGGCTCTAGCACAGATACGCAGTATTTT. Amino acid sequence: CASSFLPGSSTDTQYF.